The rows below give T cell receptor beta chains drawn from one sample of a study of shared clonotypes between healthy human individuals. This table comes from immunoSEQ multiplex PCR, and its TCRdb copy is limited to in-frame clones, with some not included. Among over 400,000 clones listed, approximately 95% were seen once. Sequenced material: naive CD4+ T cells sorted from blood. The receptors come from a woman aged 25 to 39 in good health. The CDR3 runs from the conserved cysteine through the conserved F or W. The order of the fields is D gene, V gene, J gene, CDR3 length, clone size, CDR3 DNA, CDR3 protein. D genes are given only for firm matches. Size is omitted from some rows. Given values are once, few, many or a class for expanded clones.

>.|TRBV19|TRBJ2-2|15|.
TGTGCCAGTAGTCGGACAGAATTGAACACCGGGGAGCTGTTTTTT
CASSRTELNTGELFF
>TRBD2|TRBV11-2|TRBJ2-7|14|.
TGTGCCAGCAGCCCGATAGCGGGAGGGTACGAGCAGTACTTC
CASSPIAGGYEQYF
>.|TRBV19|TRBJ2-3|15|.
TGTGCCAGTAGTTATTCGACGGGACAATGGGATACGCAGTATTTT
CASSYSTGQWDTQYF
>.|TRBV10-2|TRBJ1-1|15|.
TGCGCCAGCAGTGAGTTACATTCGGGAGGAACTGAAGCTTTCTTT
CASSELHSGGTEAFF
>.|TRBV28|TRBJ2-1|14|.
TGTGCCAGCAGTGGGGACGTTGGCTACAATGAGCAGTTCTTC
CASSGDVGYNEQFF
>.|TRBV7-2|TRBJ1-5|12|.
TGTGCCAGCAGCCCTAACCGGGGGCCCCAGCATTTT
CASSPNRGPQHF
>.|TRBV28|TRBJ2-7|17|.
TGTGCCAGCAGTTCCTTCCCTGGGGGTAAACGCGACTACGAGCAGTACTTC
CASSSFPGGKRDYEQYF
>.|TRBV28|TRBJ1-4|18|.
TGTGCCAGCAGTTTAGGGCCCCCTACAACGTCTCCTAATGAAAAACTGTTTTTT
CASSLGPPTTSPNEKLFF
>.|TRBV27|TRBJ1-5|15|.
TGTGCCAGCAGTGCACGGGCAGGGGCTAATCAGCCCCAGCATTTT
CASSARAGANQPQHF
>.|TRBV6-6|TRBJ1-2|14|.
TGTGCCAGCAGTTACTCCCCTGGGCGGGGTGGCTACACCTTC
CASSYSPGRGGYTF
>.|TRBV18|TRBJ1-5|14|once
TGTGCCAGCTCAGACCGGGACGTGGAGCAGCCCCAGCATTTT
CASSDRDVEQPQHF
>.|TRBV23-1|TRBJ1-2|11|.
TGCGCCAGCAGTCAATTGGGGATCATCGATTTC
CASSQLGIIDF
>.|TRBV11-2|TRBJ1-2|14|.
TGTGCCAGCAGCTTAGATTCAGGGTCCCATGGCTACACCTTC
CASSLDSGSHGYTF
>.|TRBV19|TRBJ2-3|14|.
TGTGCCAGTAGTATAGGGGCCGCCCAGGATACGCAGTATTTT
CASSIGAAQDTQYF
>.|TRBV23-1|TRBJ2-2|16|once
TGCGCCAGCAGTCAATCGGTACAGGCGAACACCGGGGAGCTGTTTTTT
CASSQSVQANTGELFF
>TRBD2|TRBV7-9|TRBJ2-1|17|.
TGTGCCAGCAGCTTAGCGCCCACTAGCGGGAGCTACAATGAGCAGTTCTTC
CASSLAPTSGSYNEQFF
>.|TRBV5-1|TRBJ2-7|15|.
TGCGCCAGCAAAGGTTCGATAGGACCGAGCTACGAGCAGTACTTC
CASKGSIGPSYEQYF
>.|TRBV27|TRBJ2-1|12|.
TGTGCCAGCAGCAGGGTCTACAATGAGCAGTTCTTC
CASSRVYNEQFF